This T cell receptor beta chain was profiled in a study of cytomegalovirus exposure and HLA in healthy donors. Study at large: Earlier results showed 90 million to 120 million unique TCR beta sequences derived from approximately 170 million T cells.

Broader study findings: Later analysis indicated greater clonal expansion among HLA-associated TCR beta chains than among equally common other chains. TCR beta V- and J-gene trimming, according to a later analysis, was linked to a missense DCLRE1C variant.

The donors, nominally healthy at sampling, likely had unrecorded immune exposures. Regarding this clone: Its specificity is unknown.

Researchers ran the PCR with 60 Vbeta and 13 Jbeta primers. Sequencing was performed with immunoSEQ multiplex PCR; in TCRdb, only in-frame clones are kept and a portion is missing. Of about 140,000 clones in the sample, over 65% were seen once. CDR3 length equals 14 residues. Trimming removed 5 bases at V and 0 bases at J, with 10 bases between. Germline-derived CDR1 and CDR2 are SNHLY and FYNNEI. The specimen was PBMCs. This chain uses TRBV2 with TRBJ1-2, with D perhaps TRBD1 (6 bases). The clonotype comes from a woman aged 25 to 39 in good health and CMV-seronegative. The CDR3 reads CASSRDKSNYGYTF. CDR3 nucleotide sequence: TGTGCCAGCAGTCGGGACAAATCTAACTATGGCTACACCTTC.